The sequence of this TCR beta chain was determined in a study of B cell selection in AIRE deficiency. Study-level points and caveats: Shorter CDR3s marked shared Treg sequences, biased toward few non-templated insertions.

Per the original data handling: Pooled Tregs gave about 60,000 patient and 9.56x10^4 donor TCRbeta sequences. Profiled with immunoSEQ multiplex PCR; TCRdb holds only in-frame clones, not every one. That table furnishes V, J and clone size, whereas the DNA furnished D and trimming. The table shows roughly 17,000 clones, with about 93% occurring only once. A remark on this clone: Its specificity is not known.

Germline V CDR1 and CDR2: SGHTA, FQGNSA. This CDR3 is built from 14 residues. The V and J ends lost 1 base and 8 bases, in that order; junction bases with no gene match: 6. The regulatory T cell sort gate was CD4+CD25hiCD127low/negative. Controls came from healthy donors unrelated to patients. The receptor comes from a human donor in good health. The chain joins TRBV7-2 to TRBJ1-2; 8 bases match TRBD1. Sequenced sample: CD4+CD25+ Tregs sorted from PBMCs. CDR3 DNA: TGTGCCAGCAGCTTAGACCGGACAGGGCTCGGCTACACCTTC. Translation: CASSLDRTGLGYTF.